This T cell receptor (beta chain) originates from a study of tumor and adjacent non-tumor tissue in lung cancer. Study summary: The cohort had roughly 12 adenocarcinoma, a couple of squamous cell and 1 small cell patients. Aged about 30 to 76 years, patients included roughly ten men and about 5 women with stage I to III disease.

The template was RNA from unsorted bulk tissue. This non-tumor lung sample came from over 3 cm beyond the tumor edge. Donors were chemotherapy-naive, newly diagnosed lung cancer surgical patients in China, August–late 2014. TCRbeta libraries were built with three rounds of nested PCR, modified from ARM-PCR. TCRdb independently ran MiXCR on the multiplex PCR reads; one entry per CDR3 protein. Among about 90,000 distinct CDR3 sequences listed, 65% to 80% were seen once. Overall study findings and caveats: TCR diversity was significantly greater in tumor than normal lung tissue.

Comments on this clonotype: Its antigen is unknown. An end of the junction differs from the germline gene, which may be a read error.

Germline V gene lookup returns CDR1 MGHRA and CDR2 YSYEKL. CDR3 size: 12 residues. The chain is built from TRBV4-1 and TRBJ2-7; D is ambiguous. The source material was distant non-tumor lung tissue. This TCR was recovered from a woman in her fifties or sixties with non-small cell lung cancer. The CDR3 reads CASSQVGYGQYF. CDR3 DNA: TGCGCTAGCAGCCAAGTAGGCTACGGGCAGTACTTC.